A selection of T cell receptor beta chains follows, all from one sample in a study of T cells in Graves' hyperthyroidism and ophthalmopathy. Via MiXCR, TCRdb re-called the multiplex PCR reads, giving one row per CDR3 protein. The sample comprises approximately 370,000 distinct CDR3 sequences, about 18% of which are singletons, and around a third rests with the top ten. The sequencing sample was made of blood. Source of these receptors: a woman aged 25 to 39 with Graves' hyperthyroidism that later progressed to Graves' ophthalmopathy. The conserved cysteine and the conserved F or W are not part of the CDR3 here.

>TRBJ2-2|13|TRBV7-2
ASSSGTANTGELF
>TRBJ2-1|14|TRBV28
ASSHRQALPNNEQF
>TRBJ2-3|13|TRBV10-3
AISEGGGATDTQY
>TRBJ1-1|11|TRBV2
ASSPDTSSRAF
>TRBJ2-7|12|TRBV6-1
ASSYGVPSYGQY
>TRBJ1-2|14|TRBV6-2/TRBV6-3
ASSHNAGGVGYGYT
>TRBJ2-3|10|TRBV20-1
SARLRTDTQY
>TRBJ1-1|13|TRBV12-3/TRBV12-4
ASSLFTGAGTEAF
>TRBJ1-6|13|TRBV6-2/TRBV6-3
ASNLRHSYNSPLH
>TRBJ1-4|14|TRBV10-2
ASSTKFVGGGEKLF
>TRBJ2-7|13|TRBV3-1
ASSRRLAGAYEQY
>TRBJ2-1|13|TRBV27
ASSSGQGVHNEQF
>TRBJ2-7|11|TRBV4-1
ASSQETPSEQY
>TRBJ2-2|12|TRBV20-1
SASNSQNTGELF
>TRBJ2-7|14|TRBV9
ASSTTAGRSSYEQY
>TRBJ2-1|12|TRBV20-1
RAPSSGRGYEQF
>TRBJ1-1|13|TRBV20-1
SARDERSTNTEAF
>TRBJ1-2|12|TRBV19
ASSEDNENYGYT
>TRBJ2-5|9|TRBV15
ATSEKKTQY
>TRBJ1-5|16|TRBV7-2
ASSLTLTRQGFGQPQH
>TRBJ2-4|17|TRBV27
ASSLTSGRGSWKRNIQY
>TRBJ2-5|10|TRBV5-1
ASSFVGETQY
>TRBJ1-1|10|TRBV6-1
ASRTGGTEAF
>TRBJ2-7|14|TRBV6-1
ASSEVPGQGDSEQY
>TRBJ1-1|12|TRBV20-1
SARFGAANTEAF
>TRBJ2-1|10|TRBV12-3/TRBV12-4
ASSSLAGEQF
>TRBJ2-1|14|TRBV7-2
ASSLEAGGRNNEQF
>TRBJ2-7|14|TRBV27
ASSLGGGALLYEQY
>TRBJ2-7|11|TRBV3-1
ASSQTGTREQY
>TRBJ1-1|10|TRBV6-1
ASGRGTTEAF
>TRBJ1-1|10|TRBV2
ASSDLNTEAF
>TRBJ2-1|10|TRBV10-1
ASSADLNEQF